A single sample is the source of the 24 T cell receptor beta chains below, sequenced in a study of CD8+ T cells in alopecia areata. Cutaneous lymph node cells were pooled, and they were sorted using CD4, CD8alpha, NKG2D, NKG2ACE and other markers. TCR sequencing used cDNA made by reverse transcription of extracted RNA. Method: immunoSEQ multiplex PCR; TCRdb's copy keeps in-frame clones and lacks some. Singletons are absent from the sample, which has around 18,000 clones. Sequencing was done on a sample of CD8+ T cells sorted from a lymph node. All receptors come from a C3H/HeJ mouse with alopecia areata. MHC haplotype: H2-k.

This clone was observed at least ten times. Gene names are the mouse ones. The sequenced fragment ends 4 residues before the CDR3 boundary, so the rest is inferred from the germline J gene. The V call is TRBV13-3, the J call TRBJ2-2; 10 positions match TRBD2. Trimming cost V 4 bases and J 2 bases; bases outside gene matches: 5. CDR1 NNHDY and CDR2 SYVADS come from the germline V gene. The CDR3 spans 16 residues. The CDR3 protein is CASSPGGAWNTGQLYF. The CDR3 DNA, read in part, is TGTGCCAGCAGTCCTGGGGGGGCGTGGAACACCGGG.

As concerns this clone: Mouse gene names and germline throughout. The CDR3: CASSIKGDSYEQYF. The part of the CDR3 DNA that was read is TGTGCCAGCAGTATAAAGGGGGACTCCTAT. The chain joins TRBV19 to TRBJ2-7; D perhaps matches TRBD1 (6 bases). The read gets to within 4 residues of the CDR3 end, and the germline J gene fills in the rest. The V and J ends lost 1 base and 0 bases respectively, with 8 bases between them. This CDR3 has 14 residues. Germline V CDR1 and CDR2: FNHDT, SITEND (reference sequence).

A remark on this clone: Gene names follow the mouse nomenclature. The read halts 4 residues ahead of the CDR3 end, with the missing end drawn from the germline J gene. The V gene is TRBV1, the J gene TRBJ1-1; D is undetermined. The germline V gene has CDR1 NSQYPW and CDR2 LRSPGD (reference sequence). Trimming shortened V by 0 bases and J by 3 bases, and 8 bases separated the two germline ends. The CDR3 is made up of 14 amino acids. CDR3: CTCSADLRDTEVFF. CDR3 bases read: TGCACCTGCAGTGCAGATTTGAGGGACACA.

The sample holds many counts of this clone. There is a difference at residue 13 between the TCRdb protein and the DNA translation, so the protein given here was translated from the DNA. Mouse names are used for the genes. The sequenced fragment ends 3 residues before the CDR3 boundary, so the rest is inferred from the germline J gene. This chain uses TRBV13-2 with TRBJ1-3, with D possibly matching TRBD1 (5 bases). V shed 1 base and J shed 0 bases, with 11 bases lying between them. In germline, CDR1 is NNHNN, CDR2 SYGAGS (reference sequence). This CDR3 contains 16 residues. Here the CDR3 reads CASGDSTANSGNTLYF. Incomplete CDR3 DNA: TGTGCCAGCGGTGATTCGACAGCCAATTCTGGAAATACG.

On this clone itself: Gene names and germline refer to mouse. Here the CDR3 reads CATGTGDTQYF. The sequenced part of the CDR3 DNA is TGTGCTACCGGGACAGGGGAC. The chain carries TRBV29 and TRBJ2-5; 9 bases align to TRBD1. The CDR3 end lies 4 residues beyond the end of the read and is filled in from the germline J gene. The germline gives CDR1 MSHET, CDR2 SYDVDS. This CDR3 has 11 residues.

This clone was observed many times. Genes here carry mouse names. The read stops 4 residues short of the end of the CDR3; the missing end is completed from the germline J gene. V is TRBV13-3 and J is TRBJ2-2; TRBD2 matches 12 bases. This CDR3 is 16 amino acids long. Germline V gene data show CDR1 as NNHDY and CDR2 as SYVADS. Unmatched junction bases numbered 2, after V lost 2 bases and J lost 3 bases. The CDR3 sequence is CASSEGLGGHTGQLYF. The covered CDR3 bases are TGTGCCAGCAGTGAGGGACTGGGGGGACACACCGGG.

This clone was seen repeatedly, ten times or more. Genes here carry mouse names. The CDR3 extends 4 residues past the end of the read, so its final part is completed from the germline J gene. V gene TRBV13-3 combines with J gene TRBJ2-5, with 9 bases aligning to TRBD1. The CDR3 has 13 amino acids. From germline, CDR1 is NNHDY and CDR2 SYVADS. The part of the CDR3 DNA that was read is TGTGCCAGCAGTCCCGGGACAGGGGAC. Translated, it gives CASSPGTGD. The whole CDR3 region reads CASSPGTGDTQYF.

About this clone: Gene names and germline refer to mouse. The read halts 4 residues ahead of the CDR3 end, with the missing end drawn from the germline J gene. The chain couples TRBV1 to TRBJ1-1; weak D call: TRBD1 (5 bases). V lost 0 bases, J lost 1 base, and 6 bases lay in between. This CDR3 comprises 14 residues. CDR1 is NSQYPW, CDR2 LRSPGD, per germline (reference sequence). Incomplete CDR3 DNA: TGCACCTGCAGTGCAGATCAGGGAAACACA. The encoded protein is CTCSADQGNT. The complete CDR3 reads CTCSADQGNTEVFF.

This clone was detected only a few times. Each gene name is a mouse one. The read gets to within 4 residues of the CDR3 end, and the germline J gene fills in the rest. The chain joins TRBV31 to TRBJ2-5, with 9 bases identical to TRBD2. The CDR3 has 14 amino acids. The germline gives CDR1 GKSSPN, CDR2 SITVG. CDR3 region: CAWSLTGGKDTQYF. CDR3 DNA, as far as it was read: TGTGCCTGGAGTCTAACTGGGGGGAAAGAC. Supplemented by reference TRBV31 and TRBJ2-5, the full variable domain reads AQTIHQWPVAEIKAVGSPLSLGCTIKGKSSPNLYWYWQATGGTLQQLFYSITVGQVESVVQLNLSASRPKDDQFILSTEKLLLSHSGFYLCAWSLTGGKDTQYFGPGTRLLVL.

This clone was seen ten or more times. At residue 12, the TCRdb amino acid sequence and the translated nucleotide sequence differ, so the protein here is the DNA translation. Genes and germline come from the mouse. The observed sequence ends 3 residues before the CDR3 terminus, with the missing tail filled in from the germline J gene. The chain joins TRBV13-3 to TRBJ1-3; possible D gene TRBD1, 6 bases. CDR3 length equals 15 residues. Trimming removed 2 bases at V and 0 bases at J, with 9 bases between. Germline-derived CDR1 and CDR2 are NNHDY and SYVADS. The CDR3 DNA, read in part, is TGTGCCAGCAGTGAGGGGACAATTTCTGGAAATACG. The encoded protein is CASSEGTISGNT. The complete CDR3 sequence is CASSEGTISGNTLYF.

This clone showed up just a few times. Genes and germline come from the mouse. With the read ending 4 residues before the CDR3 end, the germline J gene is used to fill in that end. The chain combines TRBV19 with TRBJ2-5, with D tentatively TRBD2 (7 bases). V was clipped by 1 base and J by 0 bases, with 9 bases between them. The CDR3 runs to 15 residues. Germline V CDR1 and CDR2: FNHDT, SITEND (reference sequence). CDR3 protein: CASSILGANQDTQYF. CDR3 DNA (partial): TGTGCCAGCAGTATACTGGGGGCTAACCAAGAC.

Comments on this clone: The listed TCRdb protein conflicts with the DNA translation at residue 13, and the protein shown is translated directly from the DNA. Gene names denote mouse genes. The CDR3 is cut off 3 residues early in the read; its end comes from the germline J gene. The chain links TRBV19 to TRBJ1-3; TRBD1 agrees at 7 bases. This CDR3 is 16 amino acids long. After removal of 1 base from V and 4 bases from J, the junction contained 8 bases not matched to a gene. Germline CDR1 and CDR2: FNHDT and SITEND (reference sequence). Here the CDR3 reads CASSISLQGLGNTLYF. The DNA read from the CDR3 is TGTGCCAGCAGTATATCCCTACAGGGGTTGGGAAATACG.

On this clone: Gene names and germline refer to mouse. The CDR3 end falls 4 residues outside the read, so it is completed with the germline J gene. The chain uses TRBV19 and TRBJ2-5; 8 bases fit TRBD2. CDR1 and CDR2 from the germline V gene are FNHDT and SITEND (reference sequence). The CDR3 is 15 amino acids. V lost 2 bases, J lost 2 bases, and 4 bases stayed unmatched. CDR3 protein: CASSMGGATQDTQYF. The sequenced part of the CDR3 DNA is TGTGCCAGCAGTATGGGGGGGGCGACCCAAGAC.

This clone was detected many times. The listed genes are named as in mouse. The read finishes 4 residues shy of the CDR3 end, and the germline J gene is used to complete it. The rearrangement links TRBV19 to TRBJ2-3, with 9 bases matching TRBD2. The ends lost 3 bases at V and 0 bases at J; junction bases unmatched: 2. The CDR3 sequence is 15 residues long. CDR1 and CDR2 (germline): FNHDT, SITEND (reference sequence). CDR3 loop: CASSNWGESAETLYF. The sequenced part of the CDR3 DNA is TGTGCCAGCAGTAACTGGGGGGAGAGTGCAGAA.

This clone showed up many times. The gene names given are mouse names. Read sequence stops 4 residues before the CDR3 end, and the germline J gene provides the missing end. Other DNA sequences in this specimen translate into the identical CDR3. The V call is TRBV19, the J call TRBJ2-7, with 8 bases identical to TRBD1. Germline CDR1 FNHDT, CDR2 SITEND (reference sequence). The CDR3 sequence is 13 residues long. CDR3 sequence: CASSIGTGYEQYF. CDR3 bases read: TGTGCCAGCAGTATCGGGACAGGATAT.

In regard to this clone: The gene symbols are mouse symbols. The read is 4 residues too short to cover the CDR3 end, so that end is filled in from the germline J gene. This chain links TRBV19 with TRBJ2-1; D perhaps matches TRBD1 (5 bases). The CDR3 is made up of 14 amino acids. The V end was cut by 0 bases, the J end by 4 bases, with 8 bases between. Germline CDR1 reads FNHDT; CDR2 reads SITEND (reference sequence). CDR3 DNA, as far as it was read: TGTGCCAGCAGTATAGTGCAGGGTTATGCT. This encodes CASSIVQGYA. The entire CDR3 reads CASSIVQGYAEQFF.

This clone was seen a handful of times. Germline and genes: mouse. The covered CDR3 bases are TGCACCTGCAGTGCAGATCGACATTTTTCCAACGAA. Translated: CTCSADRHFSNE. The CDR3 reads in full as CTCSADRHFSNERLFF. The chain is built from TRBV1 and TRBJ1-4, with D uncertain. The read gets to within 4 residues of the CDR3 end, and the germline J gene fills in the rest. The germline V and J ends were trimmed by 0 bases and 0 bases, with 8 bases remaining between them. This CDR3 has 16 amino acids. Germline V lookup: CDR1 NSQYPW, CDR2 LRSPGD (reference sequence).

Details on this clone: The genes are named according to mouse. The CDR3 end lies 4 residues beyond the end of the read and is filled in from the germline J gene. The chain has TRBV13-1 and TRBJ2-1; TRBD2 matches 7 bases. The V segment lost 1 base and the J segment 0 bases; nucleotides outside the gene matches: 4. This CDR3 has 16 amino acids. Germline CDR1 and CDR2: NSHNY and SYGAGN. The CDR3 DNA, read in part, is TGTGCCAGCAGTGATTGGCTGGGGGTTAACTATGCT. It is translated as CASSDWLGVNYA. The complete CDR3 reads CASSDWLGVNYAEQFF.

This clone was seen ten or more times. Gene and germline names: mouse. The chain's CDR3 is CASSDWGGQNTLYF. The covered CDR3 bases are TGTGCCAGCAGTGATTGGGGGGGTCAAAAC. J is TRBJ2-4 and V is TRBV13-3; 7 bases line up with TRBD2. The read gets to within 4 residues of the CDR3 end, and the germline J gene fills in the rest. The V and J ends lost 1 base and 1 base, in that order; junction bases with no gene match: 0. Per germline, CDR1 NNHDY and CDR2 SYVADS. The CDR3 length is 14 residues.

As concerns this clone: Gene names denote mouse genes. The sequenced fragment ends 4 residues before the CDR3 boundary, so the rest is inferred from the germline J gene. The gene calls are TRBV1 and TRBJ1-1, with 11 positions matching TRBD1. The CDR3 loop spans 15 amino acids. CDR1 and CDR2 (germline): NSQYPW, LRSPGD (reference sequence). V lost 3 bases, J lost 3 bases, and 3 bases stayed unmatched. The CDR3 DNA, read in part, is TGCACCTGCAGTGCCCGGGACAGGGGGTACACA. Amino acids: CTCSARDRGYT. The CDR3 as a whole reads CTCSARDRGYTEVFF.

This clone was seen many times. Gene and germline names: mouse. The sequence runs out 4 residues before the end of the CDR3; the remainder is reconstructed from the germline J gene. The V call is TRBV19, the J call TRBJ2-7; TRBD1 might be the D (5 bases). Germline V gives CDR1 FNHDT, CDR2 SITEND (reference sequence). The CDR3 sequence is 13 residues long. V was cut by 4 bases and J by 0 bases, with 8 bases left in between. CDR3 residues: CASSSGSSYEQYF. The CDR3 DNA, read in part, is TGTGCCAGCAGTTCAGGGAGCTCCTAT.

This clone was seen ten or more times. At residue 10, TCRdb's protein disagrees with the DNA translation; the protein shown here derives from the DNA. Mouse germline and gene names are used. Read sequence stops 3 residues before the CDR3 end, and the germline J gene provides the missing end. The rearrangement links TRBV19 to TRBJ1-6, with D perhaps matching TRBD1 (6 bases). TRBJ1-6 is an ORF, with its function uncertain. CDR3 length: 13 amino acids. V dropped 2 bases and J dropped 11 bases, with 11 bases sitting between them. CDR1 is FNHDT, CDR2 SITEND, per germline (reference sequence). The CDR3 loop reads CASSIRGATPLYF. CDR3 DNA, as far as it was read: TGTGCCAGCAGTATCCGGGGGGCGACGCCC.

Note on this clone: All gene names here are mouse names. The read gets to within 4 residues of the CDR3 end, and the germline J gene fills in the rest. The V gene is TRBV13-1, the J gene TRBJ2-2, with 10 bases identical to TRBD2. The CDR3 length is 16 residues. The junction had 5 bases not matched to a gene; V was cut back by 2 bases and J by 4 bases. Germline V gene data show CDR1 as NSHNY and CDR2 as SYGAGN. The CDR3 bases that were read are TGTGCCAGCAGTGACCCTGGGGGGGCTGCCACCGGG. Translated: CASSDPGGAATG. The CDR3, in full, reads CASSDPGGAATGQLYF.

Comments on this clone: Gene labels here are mouse ones. The read comes to an end 4 residues before the CDR3 does, leaving the germline J gene to fill in the end. The V call is TRBV14, the J call TRBJ1-2; TRBD1 matches at 9 bases. V trimming: 1 base; J trimming: 4 bases; junction bases outside the gene matches: 2. This CDR3 comprises 14 residues. Looked up from germline, CDR1 is SGHDT and CDR2 is FRDEAV. Partial CDR3 DNA: TGTGCCAGCAGTTTCGGACAGGGGCGCTCC. Translated: CASSFGQGRS. The whole CDR3 sequence reads CASSFGQGRSDYTF.